What follows describes a single T cell receptor beta chain. The entry originates in a study of shared clonotypes between healthy human individuals. Sequencing used immunoSEQ multiplex PCR; TCRdb keeps in-frame clones, though not all of them. The table lists some 1,400,000 clones, 96% of them singletons. The CDR3 is 14 amino acids. The V gene end was trimmed by 5 bases and the J gene end by 10 bases; junction bases not matched to a gene: 10. The germline V gene encodes CDR1 SGHTA and CDR2 FQGNSA. Sequenced sample: naive CD4+ T cells sorted from blood. Subset meaning: CD45RA+ positively selected. The chain uses TRBV7-2 and TRBJ2-1; 8 bases match TRBD1. The sequence was obtained from a young man in good health. CDR3 sequence reads: CASSRRDRRSEQFF. The CDR3 bases are TGTGCCAGCAGCAGAAGGGACAGGCGCTCGGAGCAGTTCTTC. Full variable domain (outside the CDR3, taken from reference TRBV7-2 and TRBJ2-1): GAGVSQSPSNKVTEKGKDVELRCDPISGHTALYWYRQSLGQGLEFLIYFQGNSAPDKSGLPSDRFSAERTGGSVSTLTIQRTQQEDSAVYLCASSRRDRRSEQFFGPGTRLTVL.